The TCR beta chain described here comes from a study of cytomegalovirus exposure and HLA in healthy donors (TCRdb year 2017). With respect to the entire study: An earlier analysis of roughly 570 of the donors reported around 280 Gb of sequence data and around 110 million unique TCR beta sequences obtained from around 190 million T cells. An early release covering some 640 HLA-typed donors comprised about 300 gigabases of sequencing data and 85 million to 100 million unique TCR sequences. Of the roughly 420 genotyped donors, 75% to 85% were placed in the genetic ancestry cluster associated with self-reported Caucasian donors. The study aimed to test whether signatures of past pathogen exposure could be identified by cataloging public T cell receptors. The T cell repertoires of 700 or so subjects were profiled by immunosequencing and related to cytomegalovirus serostatus. Besides the first cohort of hundreds of subjects, a separate validation cohort made up of over a hundred different subjects was used. To predict cytomegalovirus infection status, the study combined high-throughput TCR immunosequencing, statistical association of individual TCRs with disease status, and machine learning. In a later analysis, previously published TCR beta repertoires from 550 to 750 donors were re-analyzed and high-resolution HLA genotyping was added so that TCR occurrence patterns could be studied. In the later analysis, no new phenotypic data were used to find candidate immune exposures; instead, reliance was placed on TCR beta sequences and their occurrence across donors. In an earlier analysis of over 550 of the donors, high-throughput TCR beta sequencing was used to judge whether each TCR beta V gene segment behaved as functional or pseudogenic. Donor age, sex, ethnicity and CMV serostatus were collected together with the repertoire data. In a later genetic analysis, genome-wide SNP genotypes for about three fifths of the 666 donors were used, and that subset was treated as a discovery cohort. Every repertoire in the discovery cohort had been generated on one and the same sequencing platform. HLA typing included class I and class II loci at four-digit resolution. Typing coverage differed by locus: A, B, C, DRB1 and DQB1 were typed in about 629-630 donors, DQA1 in approximately 520, DPA1 in 600 to 610, and DPB1 in approximately 450. About five DR-DQ haplotypes were handled as single units for association and clustering because linkage in the cohort was strong. Among some 400 genotyped donors of the cohort, an average of roughly 230,000 unique TCR beta nucleotide sequences was sequenced per donor, of which about 18% were non-productive.

In total, 500 to 700 healthy bone marrow donors made up the cohort. At the time of sampling, every cohort member was nominally healthy, though immune exposures that went unrecorded were likely present. The donor tested CMV seronegative and was one of the 352 seronegative cohort members. Each donor provided a peripheral blood sample, and peripheral blood mononuclear cells were used for TCR beta sequencing. Genomic DNA was extracted from the blood cell samples with the Qiagen DNeasy Blood Extraction Kit. Reading from cysteine to phenylalanine, the CDR3 counts 13 amino acids. Of all the DNA, just the CDR3 is kept, 39 bases in frame from base 1. CDR1 and CDR2, per the germline V gene, are MNHEY and SVGAGI. Trimming removed 4 bases from V and 6 bases from J, leaving 13 bases between the germline ends. What the work shows at the level of the full study, not this receptor alone: A later analysis associated 16,951 TCR beta sequences with specific HLA alleles at a false discovery rate of 0.05. According to a later analysis, most CMV-associated TCR beta chains appeared to be HLA-restricted, and the HLA associations seemed to be driven largely by CMV exposure. A later analysis found that HLA-associated TCR beta chains were more clonally expanded and had lower generation probabilities than equally common non-associated chains. An earlier analysis of some 590 of the donors showed that most TCR beta V segments appeared in productive rearrangements either about 90% or about 30% of the time, which broadly matched IMGT annotations. In a later analysis, the rate of TCR association differed among HLA loci, with DRB1 alleles having the most associated TCRs and HLA-C alleles having the fewest. A further reported finding was that TCR beta sequences accurately predicted the HLA-A and HLA-B alleles for most subjects in the first cohort. Some IMGT-functional V segments, including TRBV6-2 and TRBV6-3, could not be distinguished by the 87-base-pair reads and were therefore excluded. Only TCR beta chains were sequenced in this cohort, and the absence of alpha or paired-chain data limited detectable features. The authors suggested that the approach could potentially be extended to other disease states and immunological phenotypes. In a later genetic analysis, a missense DCLRE1C variant was associated with V-gene and J-gene trimming of TCR beta chains, and the association was replicated in an independent cohort. In vitro tests confirmed that a few of the cytomegalovirus-associated TCR beta chains recognize cytomegalovirus antigens. The study listed 164 TCR beta chains as associated with cytomegalovirus. Linkage disequilibrium might explain the correlated functional status among segregating V segments, but an unknown experimental factor could not be ruled out. When HLA alleles, especially DR and DQ, strongly co-occurred, TCR associations were difficult to assign to individual alleles. In both the original and validation cohorts, the classifier was reported to diagnose cytomegalovirus status with high specificity and sensitivity. A later genetic analysis reported fewer N-insertions in productive TCRs among donors in an Asian-associated ancestry cluster than the approximately 670-donor mean. A cluster of highly shared sequence variants was judged likely to represent a technical artifact of the sequencing pipeline. Some 16 rarely observed V segments, including chromosome 9 orphons, were excluded from the earlier analysis of several hundred of the donors because counts were too low. Because HLA typing was missing for some donors at each locus, association tests included only the typed subset. Presence/absence analyses assumed roughly uniform sequencing depth across donors, an assumption that may not hold. Most TCR sequences were observed very rarely across donors, whereas some public TCRs were present in many individuals. A later analysis reported that several top co-occurrence clusters appeared linked to parvovirus B19, influenza, CMV and Epstein-Barr virus. The only immune exposure information available for the cohort was CMV serostatus.

Library method: the immunoSEQ multiplex PCR assay. For the multiplex PCR, a mixture combining 60 forward primers for TCR Vbeta segments and 13 reverse primers for TCR Jbeta segments was used. A multiplex PCR assay on genomic DNA amplified the CDR3 region of rearranged TCR beta genes. Amplified TCR beta libraries were sequenced as 87-base-pair reads on the Illumina HiSeq System. The authors' analysis ran thus. A later analysis counted some 80 million unique TCR beta chains across the 690 or so repertoires, and about 10 million of these chains were shared by at least two donors. Raw reads were error-corrected and collapsed into unique sequences by a nearest-neighbor algorithm in which closely related sequences were merged to remove PCR and sequencing errors. To assign V, D and J gene segments, CDR3 sequences were aligned to IMGT reference sequences. Each retained sequence needed at least a six-nucleotide match to both a V gene segment and a J gene segment. A rearrangement was called productive if the CDR3 had no stop codons and remained in frame with V and J, and every other rearrangement was called non-productive. Following IMGT convention, CDR3 was defined as the stretch from the second conserved V-encoded cysteine up to the conserved J-encoded phenylalanine. The earlier analysis of around 640 of the donors excluded sequences that lacked an unambiguous match to a single V gene segment. An earlier analysis of some 500 of the donors classified V segments as functional when productive rearrangements were above 56.7% and as segregating when the standard deviation between donors was above 5%. To diagnose cytomegalovirus status from the catalog of TCR beta chain sequences, a statistical classification framework was built. A later analysis assigned V and J genes by comparing TCR nucleotide sequences with IMGT/GENE-DB human TR gene sequences. Using the TCRdist pipeline, a later analysis assigned CDR3 sequences along with most-parsimonious VDJ recombination scenarios. In a later analysis, each TCR beta chain was defined by its CDR3 amino acid sequence together with its V-gene family, and reads without a unique V-gene family were excluded. In a later analysis, approximately 640 highly shared, low-generation-probability nucleotide sequences were removed to address suspected cross-contamination and a sequencing artifact. In a later analysis, a clonal expansion index was calculated for each public chain from normalized within-repertoire ranks of inferred template counts. Generation probabilities in a later analysis came from a VDJ recombination model fitted to out-of-frame rearrangements, and those results were checked against IGoR. In a later analysis, hypergeometric tests were used to score TCR-TCR, TCR-HLA and TCR-CMV co-occurrence, with a repertoire-size bias correction applied to TCR pairs. False discovery rates were estimated in a later analysis by permuting HLA or CMV assignments 20 times. In a later analysis, co-occurring TCRs were grouped with DBSCAN, and TCRdist sequence similarity was added when clustering was performed within HLA-allele-positive subsets. Co-occurrence clustering excluded repertoires with fewer than 30,000 or more than 120,000 public chains, plus five with anomalous nucleotide sharing. Not all clones reach the TCRdb copy of this immuneACCESS table, which keeps in-frame sequences only. Checked studies attribute under half of the gap to unresolved V genes and leave the rest unexplained. Clone size and V and J calls were adopted from that table, with D and trimming inferred from the DNA. The sample includes tens of thousands of clones, with 65% to 80% observed a single time. Approximately 2.6% of the sample goes to the ten largest clones.

In regard to this clone: Its specific antigen is unknown. It has no much larger one-base neighbor in the sample; base qualities were not kept.

Sequenced input: PBMCs. The chain was built from TRBV6-5 and TRBJ2-7; no confident D gene assignment can be made. The receptor comes from a man aged 25 to 40 in good health and CMV-seronegative. The CDR3 corresponds to CASSSRAGLEQYF. DNA sequence: TGTGCCAGCAGTTCCCGCGCAGGCCTCGAGCAGTACTTC.